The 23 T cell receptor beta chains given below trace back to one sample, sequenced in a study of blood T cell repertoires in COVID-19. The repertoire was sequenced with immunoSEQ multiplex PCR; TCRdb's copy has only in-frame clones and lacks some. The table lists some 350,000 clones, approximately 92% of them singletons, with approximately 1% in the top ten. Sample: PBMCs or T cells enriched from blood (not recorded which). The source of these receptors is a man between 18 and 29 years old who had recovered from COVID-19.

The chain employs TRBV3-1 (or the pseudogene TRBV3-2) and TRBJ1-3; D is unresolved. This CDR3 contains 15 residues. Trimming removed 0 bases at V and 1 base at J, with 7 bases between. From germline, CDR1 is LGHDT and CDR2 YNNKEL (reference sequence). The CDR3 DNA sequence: TGTGCCAGCAGCCAAGATGGAGGATCTGGAAACACCATATATTTT. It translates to CASSQDGGSGNTIYF.

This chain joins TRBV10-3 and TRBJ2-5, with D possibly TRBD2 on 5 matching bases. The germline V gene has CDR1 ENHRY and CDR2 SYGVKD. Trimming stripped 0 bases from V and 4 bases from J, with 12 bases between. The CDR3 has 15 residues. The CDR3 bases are TGTGCCATCAGTGAGTCAAATAGGGAGCGAGAGACCCAGTACTTC. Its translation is CAISESNRERETQYF.

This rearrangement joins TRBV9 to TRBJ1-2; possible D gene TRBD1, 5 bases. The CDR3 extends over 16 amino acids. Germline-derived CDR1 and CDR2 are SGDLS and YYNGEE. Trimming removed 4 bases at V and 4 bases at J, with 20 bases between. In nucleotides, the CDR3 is TGTGCCAGCAGCCTTGACCGACAGCTAGGCTTCTATGGCTACACCTTC. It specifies CASSLDRQLGFYGYTF.

The CDR3 loop is CASSYRGETQYF. The CDR3 nucleotides are TGTGCCAGCAGTTACAGGGGAGAGACCCAGTACTTC. The chain uses TRBV6-5 and TRBJ2-5; weak D call: TRBD1 (5 bases). The germline V gene encodes CDR1 MNHEY and CDR2 SVGAGI. V was clipped by 2 bases and J by 4 bases, with 5 bases between them. This CDR3 is 12 amino acids long.

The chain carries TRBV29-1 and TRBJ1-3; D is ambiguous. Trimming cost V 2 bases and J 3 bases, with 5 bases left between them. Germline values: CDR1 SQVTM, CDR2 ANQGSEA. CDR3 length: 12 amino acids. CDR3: CSVERGGNTIYF. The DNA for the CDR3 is TGCAGCGTTGAACGGGGTGGAAACACCATATATTTT.

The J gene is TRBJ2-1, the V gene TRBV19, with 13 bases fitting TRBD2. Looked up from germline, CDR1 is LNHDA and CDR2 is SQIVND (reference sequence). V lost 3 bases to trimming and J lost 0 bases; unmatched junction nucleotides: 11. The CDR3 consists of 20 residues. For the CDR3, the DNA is TGTGCCAGTAGTATCGAGGGGGGACTAGCGGGACGGAGCTCCTACAATGAGCAGTTCTTC. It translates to CASSIEGGLAGRSSYNEQFF.

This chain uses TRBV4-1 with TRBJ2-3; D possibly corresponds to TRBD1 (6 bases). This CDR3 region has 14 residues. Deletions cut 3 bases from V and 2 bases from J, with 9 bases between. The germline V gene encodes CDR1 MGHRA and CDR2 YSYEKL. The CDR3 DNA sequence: TGCGCCAGCAGCCAGGACAGCCACACAGATACGCAGTATTTT. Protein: CASSQDSHTDTQYF.

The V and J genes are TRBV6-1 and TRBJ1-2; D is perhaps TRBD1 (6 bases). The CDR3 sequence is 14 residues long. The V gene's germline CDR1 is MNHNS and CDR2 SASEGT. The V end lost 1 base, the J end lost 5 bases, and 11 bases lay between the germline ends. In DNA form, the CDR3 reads TGTGCCAGCAGTGAAGGGGGGCGCGGATATGGCTACACCTTC. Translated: CASSEGGRGYGYTF.

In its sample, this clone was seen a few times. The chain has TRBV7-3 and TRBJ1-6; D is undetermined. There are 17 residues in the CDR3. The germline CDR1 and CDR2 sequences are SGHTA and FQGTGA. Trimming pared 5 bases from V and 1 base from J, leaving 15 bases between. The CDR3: CASSPRPPGSYNSPLHF. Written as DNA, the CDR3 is TGTGCCAGCAGCCCAAGACCCCCGGGTTCCTATAATTCACCCCTCCACTTT.

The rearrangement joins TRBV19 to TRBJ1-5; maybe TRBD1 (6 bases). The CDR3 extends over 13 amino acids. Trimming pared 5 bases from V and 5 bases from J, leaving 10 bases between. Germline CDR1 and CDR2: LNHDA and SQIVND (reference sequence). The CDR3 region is CASSLGTHQPQHF. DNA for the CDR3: TGTGCCAGTAGTCTGGGGACACATCAGCCCCAGCATTTT.

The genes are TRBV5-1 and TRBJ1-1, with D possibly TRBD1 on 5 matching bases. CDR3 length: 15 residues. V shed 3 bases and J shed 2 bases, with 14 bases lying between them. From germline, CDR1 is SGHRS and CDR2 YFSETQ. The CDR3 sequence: CASSSSRGTNTEAFF. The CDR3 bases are TGCGCCAGCAGCTCCTCGAGAGGGACTAACACTGAAGCTTTCTTT.

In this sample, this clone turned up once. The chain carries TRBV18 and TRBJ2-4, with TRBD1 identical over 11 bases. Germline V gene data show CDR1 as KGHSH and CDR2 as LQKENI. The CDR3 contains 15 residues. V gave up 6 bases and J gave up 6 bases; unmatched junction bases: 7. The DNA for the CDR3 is TGTGCCAGCTCCCTAGGCGGGACAGGGGGAAACATTCAGTACTTC. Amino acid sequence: CASSLGGTGGNIQYF.

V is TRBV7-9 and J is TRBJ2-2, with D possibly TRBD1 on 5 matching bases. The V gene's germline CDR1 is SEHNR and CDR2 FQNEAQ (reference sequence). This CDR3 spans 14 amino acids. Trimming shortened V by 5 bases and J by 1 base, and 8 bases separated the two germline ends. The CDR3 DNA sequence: TGTGCCAGCAGCCTGACAGTGAACACCGGGGAGCTGTTTTTT. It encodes CASSLTVNTGELFF. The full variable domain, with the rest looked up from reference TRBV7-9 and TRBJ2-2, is DTGVSQNPRHKITKRGQNVTFRCDPISEHNRLYWYRQTLGQGPEFLTYFQNEAQLEKSRLLSDRFSAERPKGSFSTLEIQRTEQGDSAMYLCASSLTVNTGELFFGEGSRLTVL.

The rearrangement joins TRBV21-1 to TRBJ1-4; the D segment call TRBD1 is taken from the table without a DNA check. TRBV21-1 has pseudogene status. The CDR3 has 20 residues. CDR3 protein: CASSKPDSGTGNSLDEKLFF. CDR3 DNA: TGTGCCAGCAGCAAACCAGACTCCGGGACAGGGAACAGTTTAGATGAAAAACTGTTTTTT.

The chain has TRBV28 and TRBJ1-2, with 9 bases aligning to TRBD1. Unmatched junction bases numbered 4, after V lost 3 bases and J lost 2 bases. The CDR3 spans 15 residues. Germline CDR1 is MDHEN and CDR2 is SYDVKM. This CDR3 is CASSLGQGLNYGYTF. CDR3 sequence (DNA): TGTGCCAGCAGTTTGGGACAGGGCCTCAACTATGGCTACACCTTC.

As DNA, the CDR3 is TGTGCCAGCAGTTACTCGGGGATCGGGGTCGGAGGGAACACCTTC. Its translation is CASSYSGIGVGGNTF. This chain connects TRBV6-5 to TRBJ1-2; D gene uncertain. Germline CDR1 is MNHEY and CDR2 is SVGAGI. The CDR3 sequence is 15 residues long. V lost 0 bases to trimming and J lost 12 bases, with 20 bases between them.

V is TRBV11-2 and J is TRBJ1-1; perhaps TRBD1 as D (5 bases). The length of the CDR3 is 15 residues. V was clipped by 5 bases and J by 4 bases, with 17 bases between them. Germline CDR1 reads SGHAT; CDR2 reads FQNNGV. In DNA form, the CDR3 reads TGTGCCAGCAGCCCCACGGGGGAGGGGAGCACTGAAGCTTTCTTT. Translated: CASSPTGEGSTEAFF.

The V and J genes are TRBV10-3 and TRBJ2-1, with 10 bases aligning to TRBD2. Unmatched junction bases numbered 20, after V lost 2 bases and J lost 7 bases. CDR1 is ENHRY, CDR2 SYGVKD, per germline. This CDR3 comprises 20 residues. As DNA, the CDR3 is TGTGCCATCAGTGAGCGTTCGGCTAGCGGGGGATTGGCTCTTGGGAATGAGCAGTTCTTC. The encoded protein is CAISERSASGGLALGNEQFF.

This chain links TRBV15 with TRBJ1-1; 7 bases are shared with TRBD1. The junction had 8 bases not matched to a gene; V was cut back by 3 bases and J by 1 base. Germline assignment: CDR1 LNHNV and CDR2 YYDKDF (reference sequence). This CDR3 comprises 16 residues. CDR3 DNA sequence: TGTGCCACCAGCAGTCGCCCAGGGGGTAGGAACACTGAAGCTTTCTTT. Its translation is CATSSRPGGRNTEAFF.

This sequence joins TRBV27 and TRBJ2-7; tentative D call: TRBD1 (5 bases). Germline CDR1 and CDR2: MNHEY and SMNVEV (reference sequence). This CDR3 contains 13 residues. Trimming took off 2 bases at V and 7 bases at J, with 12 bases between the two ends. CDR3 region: CASSLQGFGEQYF. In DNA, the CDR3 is TGTGCCAGCAGTTTACAGGGATTTGGGGAGCAGTACTTC.

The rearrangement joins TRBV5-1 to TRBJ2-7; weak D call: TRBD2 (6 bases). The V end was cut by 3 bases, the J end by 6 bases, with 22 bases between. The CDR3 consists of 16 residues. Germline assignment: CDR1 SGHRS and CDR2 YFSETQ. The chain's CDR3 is CASSSMGTAGNSEQYF. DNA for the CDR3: TGCGCCAGCAGCTCGATGGGGACGGCGGGAAACAGCGAGCAGTACTTC.

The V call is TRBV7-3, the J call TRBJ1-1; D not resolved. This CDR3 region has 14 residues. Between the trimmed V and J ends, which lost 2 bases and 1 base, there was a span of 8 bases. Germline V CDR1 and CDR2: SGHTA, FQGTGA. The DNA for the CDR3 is TGTGCCAGCAGCTTACTACAGAAGAACACTGAAGCTTTCTTT. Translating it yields CASSLLQKNTEAFF.

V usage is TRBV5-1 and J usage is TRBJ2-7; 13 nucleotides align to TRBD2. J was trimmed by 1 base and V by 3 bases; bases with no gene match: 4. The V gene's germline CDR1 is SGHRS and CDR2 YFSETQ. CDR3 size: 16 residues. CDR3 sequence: CASSSGTSGASYEQYF. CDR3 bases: TGCGCCAGCAGCTCCGGGACTAGCGGGGCGTCCTACGAGCAGTACTTC.